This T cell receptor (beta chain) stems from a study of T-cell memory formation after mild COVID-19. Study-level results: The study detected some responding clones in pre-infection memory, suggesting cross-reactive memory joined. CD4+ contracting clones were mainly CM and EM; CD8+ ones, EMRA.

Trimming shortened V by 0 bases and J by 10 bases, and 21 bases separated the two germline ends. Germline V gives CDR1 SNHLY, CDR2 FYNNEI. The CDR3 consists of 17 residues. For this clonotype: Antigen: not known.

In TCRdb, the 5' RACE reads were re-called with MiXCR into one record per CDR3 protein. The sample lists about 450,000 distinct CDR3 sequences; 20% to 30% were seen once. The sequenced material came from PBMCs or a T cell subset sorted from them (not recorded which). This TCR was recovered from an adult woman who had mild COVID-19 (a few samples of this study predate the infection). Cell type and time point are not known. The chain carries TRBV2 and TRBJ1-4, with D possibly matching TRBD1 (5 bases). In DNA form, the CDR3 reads TGTGCCAGCAGTGAAGCCCATTCGTACGGGCCGAGGGGAAAACTGTTTTTT. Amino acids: CASSEAHSYGPRGKLFF.